This is a list of T cell receptor beta chains from one sample in a study of CD8 T cells in ankylosing spondylitis. TCRdb ran MiXCR on the 5' RACE reads and lists one entry per CDR3 protein. This sample yields about 240,000 distinct CDR3 sequences, of which around 25% are seen a single time; 0.5% to 0.65% belongs to the top ten. The sample comprised blood, either unsorted or a sorted T cell fraction (not recorded which). These receptors all stem from a male donor with ankylosing spondylitis or in good health (not recorded which). CDR3s include the opening cysteine and the closing phenylalanine or tryptophan. The D gene is left open where the match is weak. Expanded clones are given a class, and other clones once, few, many or no size at all.

V gene	D gene	J gene	clone size	CDR3 DNA	CDR3 protein
TRBV6-5	-	TRBJ1-4	-	TGTGCCAGCAGTTATCAAGGGGGGATAGGCGAAAAACTGTTTTTT	CASSYQGGIGEKLFF
TRBV7-6	-	TRBJ2-7	-	TGTGCCAGCAGCCTAGGCCCCACGCCGGACGAGCAGTACTTC	CASSLGPTPDEQYF
TRBV20-1	TRBD1	TRBJ2-6	few	TGCAGTGCTAGGGACAGGGCGCTCGGGGCCAACGTCCTGACTTTC	CSARDRALGANVLTF
TRBV3-1	-	TRBJ2-7	-	TGTGCCAGCAGCCACAGTAGCTTGGGTGGCTACGAGCAGTACTTC	CASSHSSLGGYEQYF
TRBV20-1	-	TRBJ2-7	-	TGCAGTGCTAGAGATGAGGCTAGGGCATACGAGCAGTACTTC	CSARDEARAYEQYF
TRBV6-6	-	TRBJ2-7	-	TGTGCCAGCAGTTACGAGGCTTTCTACGAGCAGTACTTC	CASSYEAFYEQYF
TRBV10-3	TRBD1	TRBJ2-3	few	TGTGCCATCAGTGATGTTGGGACAGGGGGATCAGATACGCAGTATTTT	CAISDVGTGGSDTQYF
TRBV5-1	-	TRBJ2-2	many	TGCGCCAGCAGCGTAAGCTACAGGGAGGGCACCGGGGAGCTGTTTTTT	CASSVSYREGTGELFF
TRBV6-1	-	TRBJ2-1	-	TGTGCCAGCAGCAACGCGGCGGGGTGGAATGAGCAGTTCTTC	CASSNAAGWNEQFF
TRBV29-1	TRBD1	TRBJ1-5	-	TGCAGCGCTACGACAGGGCGCAATCAGCCCCAGCATTTT	CSATTGRNQPQHF
TRBV20-1	TRBD1	TRBJ2-7	-	TGCAGTGCTAGAGATAACAGGGGGTGGGAGCAGTACTTC	CSARDNRGWEQYF
TRBV11-2	TRBD1	TRBJ2-2	-	TGTGCCAGCAGCCAAGGGGGCAGAAACAGCGGGGAGCTGTTTTTT	CASSQGGRNSGELFF
TRBV5-1	TRBD1	TRBJ2-1	-	TGCGCCAGCAGCTTGTCTGGGGACAGTGGCAATGAGCAGTTCTTC	CASSLSGDSGNEQFF
TRBV3-1	-	TRBJ1-5	many	TGTGCCAGCAGCCAAGGGTACGGGGCCAATCAGCCCCAGCATTTT	CASSQGYGANQPQHF
TRBV24-1	-	TRBJ2-3	many	TGTGCCACCAGGGGAGGAGATACGCAGTATTTT	CATRGGDTQYF
TRBV2	TRBD2	TRBJ2-5	-	TGTGCCAGCAGGACAGCGGGGGGTGGTGAGACCCAGTACTTC	CASRTAGGGETQYF
TRBV29-1	TRBD1	TRBJ1-4	many	TGCAGCGTTGAAGAGACAGGGACGGAAAAACTGTTTTTT	CSVEETGTEKLFF
TRBV6-1	-	TRBJ1-6	-	TGTGCCAGCAGTGAAGTAACCCCAAATTCACCCCTCCACTTT	CASSEVTPNSPLHF
TRBV12-3/TRBV12-4	TRBD2	TRBJ2-1	many	TGTGCCAGCAGGCCCCTAGCGGGGGATTACAATGAGCAGTTCTTC	CASRPLAGDYNEQFF
TRBV28	-	TRBJ2-2	many	TGTGCCAGCAGCCCTGCCGGGAACACCGGGGAGCTGTTTTTT	CASSPAGNTGELFF
TRBV28	TRBD1	TRBJ2-7	-	TGTGCCAGCAGCCCCTCGGCAGGGGGCTACGAGCAGTACTTC	CASSPSAGGYEQYF
TRBV29-1	-	TRBJ2-3	-	TGCAGCGTTCGGGCCTTTAGTAGCACAGATACGCAGTATTTT	CSVRAFSSTDTQYF
TRBV20-1	TRBD2	TRBJ2-7	-	TGCAGTGCTAGGGCGCAGCGGGGGGACTACGAGCAGTACTTC	CSARAQRGDYEQYF
TRBV20-1	-	TRBJ2-6	-	TGCAGTGCTATCGGGGCGTCTGGGGCCAACGTCCTGACTTTC	CSAIGASGANVLTF
TRBV7-8	-	TRBJ2-5	few	TGTGCCAGCAGCCTACAGGCGGCCGGGGAGACCCAGTACTTC	CASSLQAAGETQYF
TRBV15	-	TRBJ2-1	-	TGTGCCACCAGCAGAGATCTGGGAGCCAAGGGGAATGAGCAGTTCTTC	CATSRDLGAKGNEQFF
TRBV20-1	-	TRBJ2-1	-	TGCAGTGCTAGAACCCAGGGTACCCTCGACTCCTACAATGAGCAGTTCTTC	CSARTQGTLDSYNEQFF
TRBV20-1	-	TRBJ1-5	-	TGCAGTGCTAGAGAACAGAAGACTAGCAATCAGCCCCAGCATTTT	CSAREQKTSNQPQHF
TRBV25-1	-	TRBJ1-2	many	TGTGCCACCCTTCTAGGCCTTTCTTACACCTTC	CATLLGLSYTF
TRBV20-1	TRBD1	TRBJ1-6	few	TGCAGTGCTAACCGGGACAGGGTGGTCGGGTCACCCCTCCACTTT	CSANRDRVVGSPLHF
TRBV18	-	TRBJ1-6	few	TGTGCCAGCTCACCACCCCCGGGGTCACCCCTCCACTTT	CASSPPPGSPLHF
TRBV20-1	-	TRBJ1-2	few	TGCAGTGCTAGGTGGGGGCGGAGGGGTAACTATGGCTACACCTTC	CSARWGRRGNYGYTF
TRBV29-1	-	TRBJ2-1	-	TGCAGCGTTGAAGACGGGGAGGTCGGGAAGTTCTTC	CSVEDGEVGKFF
TRBV5-6	TRBD2	TRBJ2-1	-	TGTGCCAGCAGCCCGACTAGCGGGGGCCTAGAGGAGCAGTTCTTC	CASSPTSGGLEEQFF
TRBV20-1	TRBD1	TRBJ2-5	few	TGCAGTGCTAGTCGAGGACAGGGGCGGGCGGAGACCCAGTACTTC	CSASRGQGRAETQYF
TRBV20-1	-	TRBJ2-7	many	TGCAGTGCTAGTACAGGGAGCTCCTACGAGCAGTACTTC	CSASTGSSYEQYF
TRBV29-1	-	TRBJ1-6	many	TGCAGCGCCGGGGATGGGGGGGCTAAGTCACCCCTCCACTTT	CSAGDGGAKSPLHF
TRBV19	TRBD1	TRBJ1-1	-	TGTGCCAGTAGTATCAGCGACAGGGCAAACACTGAAGCTTTCTTT	CASSISDRANTEAFF
TRBV4-2	-	TRBJ1-1	-	TGTGCCAGCAGCCCGTTGCGGGACACTGAAGCTTTCTTT	CASSPLRDTEAFF
TRBV20-1	-	TRBJ2-7	-	TGCAGTGCTAGAGATATCCGGGGGAGCTCCTACGAGCAGTACTTC	CSARDIRGSSYEQYF
TRBV9	TRBD2	TRBJ2-2	many	TGTGCCAGCAGCGCCCCGACTAGCGATGTCGACACCGGGGAGCTGTTTTTT	CASSAPTSDVDTGELFF
TRBV20-1	-	TRBJ2-5	few	TGCAGTGCTAGAGCTCGGACAGCCACGGAGACCCAGTACTTC	CSARARTATETQYF
TRBV7-2	-	TRBJ2-3	-	TGTGCCAGCAGCTTAGAGGTAGCGACGGCAGATACGCAGTATTTT	CASSLEVATADTQYF
TRBV20-1	TRBD1	TRBJ2-3	many	TGCAGTGCTAGCCCTACTCCCGGGACAGGGTGGGCAGATACGCAGTATTTT	CSASPTPGTGWADTQYF
TRBV12-3/TRBV12-4	TRBD1	TRBJ2-7	many	TGTGCCAGCAGGCGAAGGGGGCACTACGAGCAGTACTTC	CASRRRGHYEQYF
TRBV6-1	-	TRBJ1-6	many	TGTGCCAGTTACCGGGACCCAAATTCACCCCTCCACTTT	CASYRDPNSPLHF
TRBV29-1	TRBD1	TRBJ1-2	few	TGCAGCGTCGGGACAGGGTGGGGCTATGGCTACACCTTC	CSVGTGWGYGYTF
TRBV11-2	TRBD1	TRBJ2-7	-	TGTGCCAGCAGCTCGGGACAGGGATACTACGAGCAGTACTTC	CASSSGQGYYEQYF
TRBV29-1	-	TRBJ2-2	-	TGCAGCGTCGATACAGTCACCGGGGAGCTGTTTTTT	CSVDTVTGELFF
TRBV12-3/TRBV12-4	-	TRBJ1-1	few	TGTGCCAGCAGACGCGGACGGAGGGACACTGAAGCTTTCTTT	CASRRGRRDTEAFF
TRBV7-2	-	TRBJ2-1	many	TGTGCCAGCAGCTTAGTCGGACAGCCTATCAATGAGCAGTTCTTC	CASSLVGQPINEQFF
TRBV20-1	-	TRBJ1-2	many	TGCAGTGCGATACCCCAGGGCTCCTTC	CSAIPQGSF
TRBV5-1	-	TRBJ2-1	-	TGCGCCAGCAGCCCGGGGGAGGCCTACAATGAGCAGTTCTTC	CASSPGEAYNEQFF
TRBV4-2	-	TRBJ2-3	many	TGTGCCAGCAGCCAAGGCTATCAGGGATTCGTTAGCACAGATACGCAGTATTTT	CASSQGYQGFVSTDTQYF
TRBV29-1	-	TRBJ2-3	-	TGCAGCGTTGTCGGGCTTTCGGATACGCAGTATTTT	CSVVGLSDTQYF
TRBV12-3/TRBV12-4	-	TRBJ1-3	few	TGTGCCAGCAGTTTATTACAGACTTCTGGAAACACCATATATTTT	CASSLLQTSGNTIYF
TRBV3-1	-	TRBJ1-3	-	TGTGCCAGCAGCCTCGATTACGAGGGTTCGGGAAACACCATATATTTT	CASSLDYEGSGNTIYF
TRBV29-1	-	TRBJ2-7	-	TGCAGCGTTGAAGACCCGGGTTGGAAAGGACCCCTCTCCTACGAGCAGTACTTC	CSVEDPGWKGPLSYEQYF
TRBV10-3	-	TRBJ1-1	many	TGTGCCATCGGCAGCAGTGACACTGAAGCTTTCTTT	CAIGSSDTEAFF
TRBV20-1	-	TRBJ1-4	few	TGCAGTGCTAGAGTGGGCAGGGTGGGTGAAAAACTGTTTTTT	CSARVGRVGEKLFF